The 12 T cell receptor beta chains in this list originate from one sample, sequenced in a study of T cell repertoires in cytomegalovirus infection. Their recognized antigens are unknown. In TCRdb, the reads were re-called with MiXCR into one record per CDR3 protein. The data show some 200,000 distinct CDR3 sequences, 35% to 40% seen once. Sample: CD8+ T cells from cultured PBMCs, taken from culture after CMV antigen stimulation. Receptor source: a human donor in good health (CMV status not recorded). Some clones in this sample may be carry-over from other donors' samples.

The chain carries TRBV28 and TRBJ2-7; D might be TRBD2 (6 bases). Deletions cut 6 bases from V and 3 bases from J, with 21 bases between. The CDR3 consists of 16 residues. Germline CDR1 reads MDHEN; CDR2 reads SYDVKM. The DNA for the CDR3 is TGTGCCAGCAGGGGCCGGGCCCCGGGGGTCCGCTACGAGCAGTACTTC. Amino acid sequence: CASRGRAPGVRYEQYF.

The sample holds a few counts of this clonotype. V usage is TRBV28 and J usage is TRBJ1-1, with D possibly being TRBD1 (6 bases). Trimming stripped 5 bases from V and 0 bases from J, with 16 bases between. Germline-derived CDR1 and CDR2 are MDHEN and SYDVKM. The CDR3 consists of 16 residues. Here the CDR3 DNA reads TGTGCCAGCAGTACGCCGCCCGGGACACTGAACACTGAAGCTTTCTTT. This encodes CASSTPPGTLNTEAFF.

Only a few counts were recorded for this clonotype. The chain employs TRBV27 and TRBJ2-1, with 12 bases identical to TRBD2. V lost 4 bases and J lost 2; bases outside the gene matches: 9. The CDR3 extends over 18 amino acids. Germline values: CDR1 MNHEY, CDR2 SMNVEV (reference sequence). CDR3 sequence: CASSSPSGLAGPYNEQFF. The CDR3 DNA follows: TGTGCCAGCAGTTCCCCCTCAGGACTAGCGGGACCCTACAATGAGCAGTTCTTC.

This clonotype showed up just a few times. This chain uses TRBV10-3 with TRBJ1-2; no firm D call. Trimming took 2 bases from V and 6 from J, leaving 19 bases between them. This CDR3 region has 16 residues. Looked up from germline, CDR1 is ENHRY and CDR2 is SYGVKD. CDR3 sequence: CAISEGSGPGENGYTF. The CDR3 DNA is TGTGCCATCAGTGAGGGGTCAGGTCCGGGTGAGAATGGCTACACCTTC.

This clonotype has only a few counts. DNA of the CDR3: TGTGCCAGCAGTACCGGGACAGCAACCGCAAGCACAGATACGCAGTATTTT. Its translation: CASSTGTATASTDTQYF. The rearrangement uses TRBV28 and TRBJ2-3; 7 bases align to TRBD1. The CDR3 runs to 17 residues. V shed 5 bases and J 0 bases; nucleotides not matched to a gene: 11. Germline values: CDR1 MDHEN, CDR2 SYDVKM.

A word on this clonotype: Here the CDR3 omits its conserved ending phenylalanine or tryptophan, so a read error is the likely source. The chain couples TRBV7-9 to TRBJ1-1; D not certain. Trimming took off 1 base at V and 6 bases at J, with 6 bases between the two ends. Germline V gives CDR1 SEHNR, CDR2 FQNEAQ (reference sequence). CDR3 length: 12 amino acids. Written as DNA, the CDR3 is TGTGCCAGCAGCTTAGTAGCCGCTGAAGCTTTCCTT. Residues: CASSLVAAEAFL.

This clonotype was observed a few times. The chain uses TRBV28 and TRBJ2-5, with D perhaps TRBD2 (6 bases). Germline values: CDR1 MDHEN, CDR2 SYDVKM. This CDR3 spans 16 amino acids. V gave up 6 bases and J gave up 0 bases, with 17 bases separating them. The CDR3 DNA reads as TGTGCCAGCAGCCTTCGTTCTCTAGCGTACCAAGAGACCCAGTACTTC. Translated: CASSLRSLAYQETQYF.

The chain combines TRBV12-3 or TRBV12-4 with TRBJ1-6; D call uncertain. Trimming removed 1 base at V and 0 bases at J, with 13 bases between. The CDR3 is 18 residues long. CDR3 DNA: TGTGCCAGCAGTTTAGTGATTTCCTTGAGCTCCTATAATTCACCCCTCCACTTT. This encodes CASSLVISLSSYNSPLHF.

The CDR3 region has the DNA TGTGCCAGCAGCTTATCGGGCAGGACTTCCTACGAGCAGTACTTC. Its translation is CASSLSGRTSYEQYF. This chain uses TRBV7-9 with TRBJ2-7; D is possibly TRBD2 (5 bases). Germline V gene lookup returns CDR1 SEHNR and CDR2 FQNEAQ (reference sequence). V was shortened by 2 bases and J by 1 base, with 12 bases between the two germline ends. The CDR3 is 15 amino acids.

The rearrangement links TRBV4-2 to TRBJ2-1, with 10 positions matching TRBD2. V was clipped by 4 bases and J by 2 bases; unmatched bases: 8. This CDR3 region has 17 residues. The V gene's germline CDR1 is LGHNA and CDR2 YNFKEQ. CDR3 amino acids: CASSLMPGLAPYNEQFF. In nucleotides, the CDR3 is TGTGCCAGCAGCCTCATGCCGGGACTAGCGCCCTACAATGAGCAGTTCTTC.

The rearrangement links TRBV27 to TRBJ2-5, with D unresolved. V was pared by 3 bases and J by 2 bases, with 10 bases between. This CDR3 has 14 residues. Germline V gene sequence: CDR1 MNHEY, CDR2 SMNVEV (reference sequence). CDR3 sequence reads: CASSLAARQETQYF. The CDR3 DNA sequence: TGTGCCAGCAGTTTGGCAGCCAGGCAAGAGACCCAGTACTTC.

This clonotype was observed a few times. This rearrangement joins TRBV13 to TRBJ2-4; 10 nucleotides align to TRBD1. Germline trimming cut 3 bases from V and 7 bases from J; bases unmatched to any gene: 9. Germline lookup yields CDR1 PRHDT and CDR2 FYEKMQ (reference sequence). The CDR3 consists of 16 residues. The CDR3 DNA reads TGTGCCAGCAGCTTCGGACAGGGGGAGGCCGAGAACATTCAGTACTTC. This codes for CASSFGQGEAENIQYF.